This entry lists 15 T cell receptor beta chains sequenced from one sample in a study of blood T cells in healthy people across ages. Alongside a J-beta primer mix, a sample-barcoded 5' primer served in a second PCR lasting roughly 7 to 11 cycles. A single record per CDR3 protein comes from TCRdb applying MiXCR to the 5' RACE reads. Of approximately 1.5 million distinct CDR3 sequences listed, about 42% are singletons. The sequencing input was blood. These receptors originate from a woman aged 18-35 years in good health.

This clonotype turned up a few times. This chain uses TRBV20-1 with TRBJ2-1; either TRBD1 or TRBD2 may fit D (5 bases each). Trimming took off 5 bases at V and 5 bases at J, with 16 bases between the two ends. This CDR3 region has 14 residues. CDR1 DFQATT and CDR2 SNEGSKA come from the germline V gene (reference sequence). CDR3 region: CSAEGRLIDNEQFF. The CDR3 region has the DNA TGCAGTGCTGAGGGGAGATTAATCGACAATGAGCAGTTCTTC.

This clonotype was counted between two and nine times. This chain joins TRBV7-2 and TRBJ2-1; TRBD2 matches at 8 bases. The junction had 8 bases not matched to a gene; V was cut back by 4 bases and J by 3 bases. CDR3 length equals 16 residues. Germline lookup yields CDR1 SGHTA and CDR2 FQGNSA. DNA for the CDR3: TGTGCCAGCAGCTATCTGACTAGCGCCAACTACAATGAGCAGTTCTTC. It is translated as CASSYLTSANYNEQFF.

V usage is TRBV5-1 and J usage is TRBJ2-7, with 8 bases identical to TRBD1. From germline, CDR1 is SGHRS and CDR2 YFSETQ. The CDR3 is 14 amino acids. The V and J ends lost 5 bases and 2 bases, in that order; junction bases with no gene match: 6. The CDR3 DNA is TGCGCCAGCAGACCGACAGGGGTCGCCTACGAGCAGTACTTC. Protein sequence: CASRPTGVAYEQYF.

The chain joins TRBV29-1 to TRBJ2-1; tentatively, D is TRBD2 (6 bases). Germline V CDR1 and CDR2: SQVTM, ANQGSEA. The V gene lost 5 bases and the J gene lost 9 bases, with 17 bases spanning the gap. The CDR3 has 13 residues. The DNA of the CDR3 is TGCAGCGTTCCGGGACTCTCTTTCCCTGAGCAGTTCTTC. It translates to CSVPGLSFPEQFF.

This chain connects TRBV28 to TRBJ2-7; 11 bases fit TRBD2. V gave up 8 bases and J gave up 2 bases; unmatched junction bases: 11. Germline CDR1 is MDHEN and CDR2 is SYDVKM. There are 16 residues in the CDR3. The CDR3 spells CASLPGTSGITYEQYF. The CDR3 DNA reads TGTGCCAGCCTCCCGGGGACTAGCGGAATTACCTACGAGCAGTACTTC.

This clonotype was counted between two and nine times. The chain links TRBV14 to TRBJ2-7, with a tentative D call TRBD2 (5 bases). Germline V gene data show CDR1 as SGHDN and CDR2 as FVKESK. The CDR3 loop spans 13 amino acids. Trimming removed 8 bases at V and 0 bases at J, with 11 bases between. The CDR3: CASQGSNSYEQYF. Here the CDR3 DNA reads TGTGCCAGCCAAGGGAGCAACTCCTACGAGCAGTACTTC. Together with reference TRBV14 and TRBJ2-7, the CDR3 gives the full variable domain: EAGVTQFPSHSVIEKGQTVTLRCDPISGHDNLYWYRRVMGKEIKFLLHFVKESKQDESGMPNNRFLAERTGGTYSTLKVQPAELEDSGVYFCASQGSNSYEQYFGPGTRLTVT.

This chain uses TRBV4-3 with TRBJ1-1; D call uncertain. Trimming cost V 1 base and J 5 bases, with 11 bases left between them. The CDR3 totals 14 residues. Looked up from germline, CDR1 is LGHNA and CDR2 is YSLEER. The CDR3 region has the DNA TGCGCCAGCAGCCAAGGGACGTCTCGGACTGAAGCTTTCTTT. Translated: CASSQGTSRTEAFF.

This chain connects TRBV30 to TRBJ1-2, with unresolved D. Germline CDR1 is GTSNPN and CDR2 is SVGIG (reference sequence). Trimming removed 0 bases at V and 2 bases at J, with 13 bases between. The CDR3 runs to 15 residues. This CDR3 reads CAWSVPPGSNYGYTF. The CDR3, as DNA: TGTGCCTGGAGTGTACCCCCAGGCTCAAACTATGGCTACACCTTC.

This clonotype was recorded a few times. This chain uses TRBV27 with TRBJ2-1; TRBD1 is a possible D gene (6 bases). V was pared by 6 bases and J by 8 bases, with 14 bases between. In germline, CDR1 is MNHEY, CDR2 SMNVEV (reference sequence). The CDR3 spans 13 residues. CDR3 sequence: CASSPTGIDEQFF. The DNA of the CDR3 is TGTGCCAGCAGCCCGACAGGTATCGATGAGCAGTTCTTC.

This clonotype was observed a handful of times. V and J are TRBV6-2 or TRBV6-3 and TRBJ2-1, with D perhaps being TRBD1 or TRBD2 (6 bases each). CDR1 and CDR2 from the germline V gene are MNHEY and SVGEGT. V was clipped by 6 bases and J by 2 bases, with 17 bases between them. The CDR3 sequence is 16 residues long. In DNA, the CDR3 is TGTGCCAGCAGCCCCACGGGGGACATTGCCTACAATGAGCAGTTCTTC. It specifies CASSPTGDIAYNEQFF.

The table lists this clonotype with a few counts. The chain combines TRBV9 with TRBJ1-1; TRBD1 might be the D (6 bases). The CDR3 totals 15 residues. Germline CDR1 and CDR2: SGDLS and YYNGEE. The ends were cut back, 4 bases at V and 0 bases at J, with 13 bases in the middle. In DNA form, the CDR3 reads TGTGCCAGCAGCTCGGGGGGCACAGTGAACACTGAAGCTTTCTTT. Encoded protein: CASSSGGTVNTEAFF.

The J gene is TRBJ2-7, the V gene TRBV30; 8 nucleotides agree with TRBD2. Near its end, the DNA agrees better with TRBJ2-5, so the J call may be wrong. This CDR3 has 14 amino acids. Germline CDR1 reads GTSNPN; CDR2 reads SVGIG (reference sequence). The CDR3 sequence is CAWSGVAGGETQYF. The CDR3 nucleotides read TGTGCCTGGAGTGGGGTTGCGGGAGGAGAGACCCAGTACTTC.

The chain carries TRBV20-1 and TRBJ1-4; 11 bases match TRBD1. The CDR3 totals 14 residues. V was pared by 5 bases and J by 7 bases, with 6 bases of the junction left unmatched. The V gene's germline CDR1 is DFQATT and CDR2 SNEGSKA (reference sequence). The CDR3 here is CSAEPGQGVEKLFF. The DNA for the CDR3 is TGCAGTGCTGAGCCGGGACAGGGGGTTGAAAAACTGTTTTTT.

A remark on this clonotype: Germline and junction disagree at one end, which may indicate a read error. The V gene is TRBV6-5, the J gene TRBJ2-1; D possibly corresponds to TRBD1 (8 bases). This CDR3 has 13 amino acids. The germline gives CDR1 MNHEY, CDR2 SVGAGI. The CDR3 here is CTSRRTGRDEQFF. In DNA form, the CDR3 reads TGTACCAGCAGACGGACAGGGAGGGATGAGCAGTTCTTC.

This clonotype has ten or more counts. The CDR3, as DNA: TGCAGCGTACAGCACGGTAGCGGGAGAGGTAATACGCAGTATTTT. This codes for CSVQHGSGRGNTQYF. The rearrangement joins TRBV29-1 to TRBJ2-3; 9 nucleotides agree with TRBD2. Germline-derived CDR1 and CDR2 are SQVTM and ANQGSEA. This CDR3 is 15 amino acids long. The ends lost 6 bases at V and 7 bases at J; junction bases unmatched: 14.